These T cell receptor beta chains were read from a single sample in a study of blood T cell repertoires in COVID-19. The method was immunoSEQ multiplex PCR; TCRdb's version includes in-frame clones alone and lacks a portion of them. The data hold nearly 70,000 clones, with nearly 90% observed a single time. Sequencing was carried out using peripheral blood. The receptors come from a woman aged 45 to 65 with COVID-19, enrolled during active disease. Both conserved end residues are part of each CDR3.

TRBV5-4,CASSSGLAGVNEQFF
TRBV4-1,CASSQGTTSGSYEQYF
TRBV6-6,CASSPGLQSSYNEQFF
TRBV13,CASSFRKRNTYEQYF
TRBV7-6,CASSPGTASGNTIYF
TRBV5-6,CASSLWFWDRQETQYF
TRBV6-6,CASRRGDRGSYEQYF
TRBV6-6,CASSLEGHSNQPQHF
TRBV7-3,CASSPPRGGELFF
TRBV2,CASSRTRNIYEQYF